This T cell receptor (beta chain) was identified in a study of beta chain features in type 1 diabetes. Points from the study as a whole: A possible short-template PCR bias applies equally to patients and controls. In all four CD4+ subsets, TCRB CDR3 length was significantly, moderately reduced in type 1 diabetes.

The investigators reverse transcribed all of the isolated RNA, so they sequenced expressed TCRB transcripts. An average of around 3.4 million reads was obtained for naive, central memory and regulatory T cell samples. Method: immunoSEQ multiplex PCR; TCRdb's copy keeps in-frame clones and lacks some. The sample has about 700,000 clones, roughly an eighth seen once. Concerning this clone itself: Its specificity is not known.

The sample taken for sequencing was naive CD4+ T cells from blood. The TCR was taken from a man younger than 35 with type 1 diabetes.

This chain's CDR3 is CASSIGLAGGSSYNEQFF. The CDR3 DNA is TGTGCCAGTAGTATAGGACTAGCGGGGGGAAGCTCCTACAATGAGCAGTTCTTC. V gene TRBV19 combines with J gene TRBJ2-1, with 13 bases that match TRBD2. The CDR3 sequence is 18 residues long. J gave up 0 bases and V 1 base, and 3 bases lay outside the gene matches. Looked up from germline, CDR1 is LNHDA and CDR2 is SQIVND (reference sequence). Complete variable domain (other parts from reference TRBV19 and TRBJ2-1): DGGITQSPKYLFRKEGQNVTLSCEQNLNHDAMYWYRQDPGQGLRLIYYSQIVNDFQKGDIAEGYSVSREKKESFPLTVTSAQKNPTAFYLCASSIGLAGGSSYNEQFFGPGTRLTVL.